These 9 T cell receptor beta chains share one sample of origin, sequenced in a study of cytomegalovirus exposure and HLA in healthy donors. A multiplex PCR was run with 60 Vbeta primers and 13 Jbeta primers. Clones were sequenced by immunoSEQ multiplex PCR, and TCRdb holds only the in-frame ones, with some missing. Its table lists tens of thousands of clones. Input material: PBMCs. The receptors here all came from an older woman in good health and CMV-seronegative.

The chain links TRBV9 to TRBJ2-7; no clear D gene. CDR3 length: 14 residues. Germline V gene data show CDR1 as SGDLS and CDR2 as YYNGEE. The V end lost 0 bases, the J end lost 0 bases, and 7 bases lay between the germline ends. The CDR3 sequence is CASSVVAASYEQYF. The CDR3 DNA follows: TGTGCCAGCAGCGTAGTTGCGGCCTCCTACGAGCAGTACTTC.

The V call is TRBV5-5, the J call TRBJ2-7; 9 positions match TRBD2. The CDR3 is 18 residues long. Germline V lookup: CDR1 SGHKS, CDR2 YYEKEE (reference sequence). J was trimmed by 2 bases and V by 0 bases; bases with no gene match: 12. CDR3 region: CASSLAPGGLAATYEQYF. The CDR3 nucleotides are TGTGCCAGCAGCTTGGCCCCAGGGGGACTAGCTGCCACCTACGAGCAGTACTTC. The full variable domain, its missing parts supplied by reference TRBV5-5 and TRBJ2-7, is DAGVTQSPTHLIKTRGQQVTLRCSPISGHKSVSWYQQVLGQGPQFIFQYYEKEERGRGNFPDRFSARQFPNYSSELNVNALLLGDSALYLCASSLAPGGLAATYEQYFGPGTRLTVT.

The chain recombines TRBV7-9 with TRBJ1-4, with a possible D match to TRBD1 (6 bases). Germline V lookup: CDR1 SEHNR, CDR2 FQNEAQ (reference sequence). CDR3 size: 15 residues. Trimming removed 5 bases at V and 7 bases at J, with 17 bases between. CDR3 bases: TGTGCCAGCAGCATACAGGGAGTATGGCCTGAAAAACTGTTTTTT. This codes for CASSIQGVWPEKLFF.

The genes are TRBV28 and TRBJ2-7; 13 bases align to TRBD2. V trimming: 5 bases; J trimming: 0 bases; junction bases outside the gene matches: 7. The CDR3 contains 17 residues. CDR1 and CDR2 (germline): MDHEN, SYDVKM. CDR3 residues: CASSPWTSGGSSYEQYF. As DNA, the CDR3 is TGTGCCAGCAGTCCCTGGACTAGCGGGGGAAGCTCCTACGAGCAGTACTTC.

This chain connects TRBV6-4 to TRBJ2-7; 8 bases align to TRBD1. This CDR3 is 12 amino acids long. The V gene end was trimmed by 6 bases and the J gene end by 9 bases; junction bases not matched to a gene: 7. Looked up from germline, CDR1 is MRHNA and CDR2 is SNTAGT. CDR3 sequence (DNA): TGTGCCAGCAGCGACCTGCAGGGGGCGCAGTACTTC. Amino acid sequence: CASSDLQGAQYF.

The CDR3 reads CASSFSGHQDRQYF. Here the CDR3 DNA reads TGTGCCAGCAGTTTTTCGGGACATCAGGACAGGCAGTACTTC. The rearrangement uses TRBV28 and TRBJ2-7, with D tentatively TRBD1 (6 bases). V was shortened by 3 bases and J by 9 bases, with 18 bases between the two germline ends. Germline V lookup: CDR1 MDHEN, CDR2 SYDVKM. The CDR3 is 14 residues long.

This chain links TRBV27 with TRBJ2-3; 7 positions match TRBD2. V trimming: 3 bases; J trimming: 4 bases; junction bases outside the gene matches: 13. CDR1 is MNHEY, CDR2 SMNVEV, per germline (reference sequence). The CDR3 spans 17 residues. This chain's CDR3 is CASSFLTTGRGPDTQYF. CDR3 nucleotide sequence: TGTGCCAGCAGTTTTCTGACTACTGGGAGGGGTCCAGATACGCAGTATTTT.

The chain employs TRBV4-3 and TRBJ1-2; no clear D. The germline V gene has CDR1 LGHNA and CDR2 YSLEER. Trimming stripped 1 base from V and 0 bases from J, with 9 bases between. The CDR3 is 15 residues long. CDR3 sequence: CASSQGWAANYGYTF. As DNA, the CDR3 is TGCGCCAGCAGCCAAGGTTGGGCAGCTAACTATGGCTACACCTTC.

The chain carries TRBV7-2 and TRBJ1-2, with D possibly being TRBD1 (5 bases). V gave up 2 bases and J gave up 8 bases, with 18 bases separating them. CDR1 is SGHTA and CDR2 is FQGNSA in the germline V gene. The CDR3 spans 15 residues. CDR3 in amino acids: CASSLRLSEKGGYTF. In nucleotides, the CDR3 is TGTGCCAGCAGCTTACGTTTGTCTGAAAAGGGGGGCTACACCTTC.